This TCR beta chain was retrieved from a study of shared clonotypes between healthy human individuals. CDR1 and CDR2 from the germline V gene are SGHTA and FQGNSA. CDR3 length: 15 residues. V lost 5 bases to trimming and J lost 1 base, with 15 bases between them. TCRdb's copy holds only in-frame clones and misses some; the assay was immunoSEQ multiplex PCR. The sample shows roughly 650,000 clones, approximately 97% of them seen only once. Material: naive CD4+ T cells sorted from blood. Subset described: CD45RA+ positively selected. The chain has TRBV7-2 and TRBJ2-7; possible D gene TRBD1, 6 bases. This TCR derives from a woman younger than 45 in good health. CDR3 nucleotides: TGTGCCAGCAGCCCCTCCGGGACACAGTCCTACGAGCAGTACTTC. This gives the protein CASSPSGTQSYEQYF.